The clone carrying this TCR beta chain was counted between two and nine times. The antigen remains unidentified. The data are from a study of regulatory T cells in long-lasting Graves disease. Time point given: newly diagnosed GD, antithyroid drugs for less than 3 months. The TCR library was made from RNA extracted from PBMCs. Germline CDR1 and CDR2: ENHRY and SYGVKD. V was trimmed by 10 bases and J by 3 bases, leaving 13 bases between them. This CDR3 comprises 12 residues. Study-wide results and limits: Blood alone, not thyroid tissue, was studied.

Building the TCR beta libraries relied on iRepertoire HTBI primers, and CDR3 regions underwent Arm-PCR. A single record per CDR3 protein comes from TCRdb applying MiXCR to the multiplex PCR reads. The data contain around 450,000 distinct CDR3 sequences, 16% of them singletons. The same sample was also studied in work on T cells in Graves' hyperthyroidism and ophthalmopathy. That study reports: In validation, the model predicted ophthalmopathy. These predictions came a median roughly six months before onset.

This material consisted of peripheral blood mononuclear cells (PBMCs), taken at new diagnosis, from a patient treated with antithyroid drugs. This TCR derives from a middle-aged man with Graves disease. This chain connects TRBV10-3 to TRBJ2-7; D possibly matches TRBD1 or TRBD2 (5 bases each). This CDR3 is CATHGTGYEQYF. The CDR3 DNA is TGTGCCACCCACGGGACGGGCTACGAGCAGTACTTC.